The 15 T cell receptor beta chains reported below all come from one sample, sequenced in a study of vaccination and CD4 T cells after COVID-19. As to treatment: approximately 9-day PBMC culture with coronavirus spike peptide pools or control peptides (ViraFEST assay). Sequencing of cultured CD4+ T cell DNA used the Oncomine TCR Beta short-read assay. TCRdb fed the PCR reads into MiXCR, producing one record per CDR3 protein. Here the sample spans 15,000 to 20,000 distinct CDR3 sequences, less than 45% being singletons. Their specific antigens are unknown. The starting material was CD4+ T cells from blood, cultured in vitro, obtained before SARS-CoV-2 vaccination. The source is a human donor who received a COVID-19 vaccine.

V and J are TRBV5-1 and TRBJ2-2; D is perhaps TRBD1 (5 bases). Germline CDR1 SGHRS, CDR2 YFSETQ. The CDR3 covers 15 residues. V dropped 1 base and J dropped 2 bases, with 9 bases sitting between them. The CDR3: CASSLYQGNTGELFF. The CDR3 region has the DNA TGCGCCAGCAGCTTGTATCAGGGTAACACCGGGGAGCTGTTTTTT. The full variable domain, rest sourced from reference TRBV5-1 and TRBJ2-2, is KAGVTQTPRYLIKTRGQQVTLSCSPISGHRSVSWYQQTPGQGLQFLFEYFSETQRNKGNFPGRFSGRQFSNSRSEMNVSTLELGDSALYLCASSLYQGNTGELFFGEGSRLTVL.

The genes are TRBV27 and TRBJ1-1; 8 positions agree with TRBD1. V lost 4 bases and J lost 3; bases outside the gene matches: 7. Germline CDR1 and CDR2: MNHEY and SMNVEV (reference sequence). This CDR3 has 15 residues. This chain's CDR3 is CASSSGGGGYTEAFF. CDR3 in DNA: TGTGCCAGCAGTTCAGGGGGCGGGGGGTACACTGAAGCTTTCTTT.

This clonotype appeared a few times. The chain has TRBV7-3 and TRBJ1-1; tentatively, D is TRBD1 (5 bases). CDR3 length: 14 amino acids. The V end was cut by 3 bases, the J end by 4 bases, with 12 bases between. Germline V gene data show CDR1 as SGHTA and CDR2 as FQGTGA. CDR3 in DNA: TGTGCCAGCAGCTTGGGGCACGAGAGCACTGAAGCTTTCTTT. It codes for CASSLGHESTEAFF.

The chain links TRBV6-5 to TRBJ1-2; D is possibly TRBD1 (6 bases). The CDR3 runs 15 residues. Germline CDR1 is MNHEY and CDR2 is SVGAGI. V lost 0 bases and J lost 4, with 12 bases in between. The chain's CDR3 is CASSYSRGRVYGYTF. As DNA, the CDR3 is TGTGCCAGCAGTTACTCACGGGGGCGCGTCTATGGCTACACCTTC.

This chain connects TRBV5-1 to TRBJ1-2, with D unclear. The CDR3 is 14 residues long. V was pared by 0 bases and J by 5 bases, with 11 bases between. Germline-derived CDR1 and CDR2 are SGHRS and YFSETQ. The CDR3, as DNA: TGCGCCAGCAGCTTGGGCCTTCTGGGGTATGGCTACACCTTC. It translates to CASSLGLLGYGYTF.

There are a few counts of this clonotype. V gene TRBV2 combines with J gene TRBJ2-7; no clear D. The CDR3 is made up of 13 amino acids. Per germline, CDR1 SNHLY and CDR2 FYNNEI. V dropped 2 bases and J dropped 4 bases, with 9 bases sitting between them. The CDR3 sequence: CASSETGRYEQYF. The CDR3 region has the DNA TGTGCCAGCAGTGAAACGGGTCGTTACGAGCAGTACTTC.

The chain combines TRBV6-2 or TRBV6-3 with TRBJ1-5; 9 nucleotides align to TRBD1. The CDR3 length is 15 residues. The J segment lost 4 bases and the V segment lost 6 bases, leaving 7 bases of the junction unmatched. Germline CDR1 and CDR2: MNHEY and SVGEGT. This chain's CDR3 is CASRSGTGMNQPQHF. As DNA, the CDR3 is TGTGCCAGCAGATCCGGGACAGGGATGAATCAGCCCCAGCATTTT.

This clonotype turned up a few times. The gene calls are TRBV27 and TRBJ2-1; D possibly corresponds to TRBD1 (6 bases). The germline V and J ends were trimmed by 5 bases and 0 bases, with 23 bases remaining between them. Germline CDR1 reads MNHEY; CDR2 reads SMNVEV (reference sequence). The CDR3 is made up of 19 amino acids. The CDR3: CASSTGTAGGKSSYNEQFF. The CDR3 nucleotides are TGTGCCAGCAGTACCGGGACGGCTGGGGGCAAAAGCTCCTACAATGAGCAGTTCTTC.

V is TRBV29-1 and J is TRBJ1-1, with unresolved D. This CDR3 has 14 residues. Germline CDR1 reads SQVTM; CDR2 reads ANQGSEA. CDR3 nucleotides: TGCAGTCCGTCTAGAGCAGCAGGTGGGACTGAAGCTTTCTTT. Residues: CSPSRAAGGTEAFF.

The chain employs TRBV6-1 and TRBJ2-7; 10 bases align to TRBD1. V was pared by 3 bases and J by 5 bases, with 7 bases of the junction left unmatched. From germline, CDR1 is MNHNS and CDR2 SASEGT. This CDR3 comprises 15 residues. The CDR3: CASSDPRTGGDEQYF. The CDR3 DNA is TGTGCCAGCAGTGATCCTAGGACAGGGGGGGACGAGCAGTACTTC.

This CDR3 reads CSARGTEGLRDQPQHF. For the CDR3, the DNA is TGCAGTGCTAGAGGAACTGAGGGTCTAAGGGATCAGCCCCAGCATTTT. V and J are TRBV20-1 and TRBJ1-5, with unresolved D. The length of the CDR3 is 16 residues. The V gene's germline CDR1 is DFQATT and CDR2 SNEGSKA (reference sequence). Trimming removed 1 base at V and 5 bases at J, with 18 bases between.

The V call is TRBV3-1, the J call TRBJ2-4; a possible D gene is TRBD2 (7 bases). Germline lookup yields CDR1 LGHDT and CDR2 YNNKEL (reference sequence). This CDR3 region has 15 residues. The V end lost 1 base, the J end lost 8 bases, and 15 bases lay between the germline ends. The CDR3 nucleotides are TGTGCCAGCAGCCAAGGTGGCCAGGGGAGGGACATTCAGTACTTC. It yields the protein CASSQGGQGRDIQYF. The full variable domain, in which reference TRBV3-1 and TRBJ2-4 provide the parts outside the CDR3, is DTAVSQTPKYLVTQMGNDKSIKCEQNLGHDTMYWYKQDSKKFLKIMFSYNNKELIINETVPNRFSPKSPDKAHLNLHINSLELGDSAVYFCASSQGGQGRDIQYFGAGTRLSVL.

This clonotype has a handful of counts. The CDR3: CASSLALGTEAFF. DNA for the CDR3: TGTGCCAGCAGCTTAGCGCTGGGCACTGAAGCTTTCTTT. The V and J genes are TRBV7-8 and TRBJ1-1, with D hard to call. Trimming cost V 0 bases and J 4 bases, with 6 bases left between them. Germline assignment: CDR1 SGHVS and CDR2 FQNEAQ. The CDR3 runs 13 residues.

This clonotype was seen a handful of times. The V gene is TRBV6-2 or TRBV6-3, the J gene TRBJ2-1, with 9 bases aligning to TRBD2. The CDR3 is made up of 19 amino acids. Trimming at V came to 0 bases and at J to 2 bases, leaving 11 bases not matched to a gene. The V gene's germline CDR1 is MNHEY and CDR2 SVGEGT. DNA for the CDR3: TGTGCCAGCAGTTACTCTATATTCCGGACTAGCGTACCCTACAATGAGCAGTTCTTC. Protein product: CASSYSIFRTSVPYNEQFF.

The table lists this clonotype with a few counts. The chain uses TRBV6-2 or TRBV6-3 and TRBJ2-5; possible D gene TRBD1, 5 bases. The CDR3 has 15 amino acids. Germline CDR1 and CDR2: MNHEY and SVGEGT. Trimming removed 0 bases at V and 4 bases at J, with 12 bases between. The CDR3 spells CASSYSSGQGETQYF. CDR3 in DNA: TGTGCCAGCAGTTACTCGTCAGGGCAGGGAGAGACCCAGTACTTC.